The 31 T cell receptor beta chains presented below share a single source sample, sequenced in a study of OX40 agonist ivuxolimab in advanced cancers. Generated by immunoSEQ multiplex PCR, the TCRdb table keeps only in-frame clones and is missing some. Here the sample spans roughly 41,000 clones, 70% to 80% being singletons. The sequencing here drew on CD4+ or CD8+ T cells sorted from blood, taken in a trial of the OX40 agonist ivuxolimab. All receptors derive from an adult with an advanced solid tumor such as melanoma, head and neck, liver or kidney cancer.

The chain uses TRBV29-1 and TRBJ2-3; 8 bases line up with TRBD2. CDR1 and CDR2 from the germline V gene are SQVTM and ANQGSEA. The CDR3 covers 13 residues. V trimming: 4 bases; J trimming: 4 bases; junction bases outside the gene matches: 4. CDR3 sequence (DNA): TGCAGCGTTGCGTTAGCGGGGTCAGATACGCAGTATTTT. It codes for CSVALAGSDTQYF.

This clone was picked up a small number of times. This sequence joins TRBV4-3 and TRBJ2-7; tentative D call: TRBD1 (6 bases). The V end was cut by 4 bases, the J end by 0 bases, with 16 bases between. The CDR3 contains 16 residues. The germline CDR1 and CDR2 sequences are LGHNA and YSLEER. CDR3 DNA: TGCGCCAGCAGCCGAACGGCCTCGGACAGCTCCTACGAGCAGTACTTC. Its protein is CASSRTASDSSYEQYF.

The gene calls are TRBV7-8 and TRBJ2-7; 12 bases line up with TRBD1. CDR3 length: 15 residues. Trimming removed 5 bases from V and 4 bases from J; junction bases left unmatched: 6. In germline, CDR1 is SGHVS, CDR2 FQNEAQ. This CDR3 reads CASSLGQGALYEQYF. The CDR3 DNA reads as TGTGCCAGCAGCCTGGGACAGGGGGCTTTATACGAGCAGTACTTC.

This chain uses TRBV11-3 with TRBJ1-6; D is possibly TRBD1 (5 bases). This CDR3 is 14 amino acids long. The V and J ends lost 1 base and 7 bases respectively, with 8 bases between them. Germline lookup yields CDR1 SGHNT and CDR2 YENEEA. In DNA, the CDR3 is TGTGCCAGCAGCTTAGGCGGGGGGAATTCACCCCTCCACTTT. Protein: CASSLGGGNSPLHF.

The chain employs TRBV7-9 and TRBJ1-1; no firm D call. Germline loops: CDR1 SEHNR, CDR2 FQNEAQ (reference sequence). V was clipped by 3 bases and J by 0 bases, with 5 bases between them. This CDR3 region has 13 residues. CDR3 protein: CASSFAMNTEAFF. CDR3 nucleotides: TGTGCCAGCAGCTTTGCCATGAACACTGAAGCTTTCTTT.

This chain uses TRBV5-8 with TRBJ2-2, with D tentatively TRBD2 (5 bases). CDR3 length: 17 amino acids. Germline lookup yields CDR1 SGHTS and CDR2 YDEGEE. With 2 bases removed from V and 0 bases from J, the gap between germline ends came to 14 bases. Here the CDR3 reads CASSFRRERSNTGELFF. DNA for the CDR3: TGTGCCAGCAGCTTCCGCCGGGAAAGGTCGAACACCGGGGAGCTGTTTTTT.

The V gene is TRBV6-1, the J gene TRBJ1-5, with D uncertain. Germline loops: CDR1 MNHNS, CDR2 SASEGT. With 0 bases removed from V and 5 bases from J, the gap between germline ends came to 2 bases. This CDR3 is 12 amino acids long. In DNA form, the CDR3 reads TGTGCCAGCAGTGAAGCCCATCAGCCCCAGCATTTT. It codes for CASSEAHQPQHF.

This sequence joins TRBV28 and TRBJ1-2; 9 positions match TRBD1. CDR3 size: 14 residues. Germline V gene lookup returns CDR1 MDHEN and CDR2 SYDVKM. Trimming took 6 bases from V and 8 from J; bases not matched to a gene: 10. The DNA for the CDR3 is TGTGCCAGCAGCTACCCGGGACAGGGAATAGGCTACACCTTC. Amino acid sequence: CASSYPGQGIGYTF.

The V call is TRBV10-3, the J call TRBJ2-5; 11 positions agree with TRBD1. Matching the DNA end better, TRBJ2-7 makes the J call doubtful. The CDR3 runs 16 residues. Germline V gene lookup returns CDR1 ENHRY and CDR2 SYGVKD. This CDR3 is CAISQTGQGDPYEQYF. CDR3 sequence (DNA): TGTGCCATCAGTCAAACGGGACAGGGGGACCCATACGAGCAGTACTTC.

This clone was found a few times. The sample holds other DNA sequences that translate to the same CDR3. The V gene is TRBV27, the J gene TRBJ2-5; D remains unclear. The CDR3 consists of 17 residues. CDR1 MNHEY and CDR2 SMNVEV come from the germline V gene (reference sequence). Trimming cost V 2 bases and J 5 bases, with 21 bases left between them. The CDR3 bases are TGTGCCAGCAGTTTAGCCCTGCCCTCGAGCTTAGGGGAGACCCAGTACTTC. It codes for CASSLALPSSLGETQYF.

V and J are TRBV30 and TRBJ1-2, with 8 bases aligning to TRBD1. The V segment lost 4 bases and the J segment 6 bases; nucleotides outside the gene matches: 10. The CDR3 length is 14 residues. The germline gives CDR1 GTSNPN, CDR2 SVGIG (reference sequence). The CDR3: CAWNDPGQANGYTF. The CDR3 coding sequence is TGTGCCTGGAATGACCCGGGACAGGCGAATGGCTACACCTTC.

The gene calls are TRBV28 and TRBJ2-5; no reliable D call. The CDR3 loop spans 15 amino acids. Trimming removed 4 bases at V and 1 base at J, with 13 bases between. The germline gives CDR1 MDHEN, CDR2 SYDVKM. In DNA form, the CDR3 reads TGTGCCAGCAGTTCCCGCCCTAGGGCCCAAGAGACCCAGTACTTC. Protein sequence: CASSSRPRAQETQYF.

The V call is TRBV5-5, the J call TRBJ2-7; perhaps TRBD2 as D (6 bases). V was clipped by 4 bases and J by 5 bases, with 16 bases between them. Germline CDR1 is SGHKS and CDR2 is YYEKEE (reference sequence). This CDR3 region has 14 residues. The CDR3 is CASSLGGGGNEQYF. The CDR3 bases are TGTGCCAGCAGCCTCGGGGGAGGTGGAAACGAGCAGTACTTC.

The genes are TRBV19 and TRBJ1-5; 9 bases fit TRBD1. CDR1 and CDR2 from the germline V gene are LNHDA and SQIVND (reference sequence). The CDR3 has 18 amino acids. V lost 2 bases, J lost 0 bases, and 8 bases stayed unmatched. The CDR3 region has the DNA TGTGCCAGTAGTATACGGGACAGGGACCCCTATAGCAATCAGCCCCAGCATTTT. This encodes CASSIRDRDPYSNQPQHF.

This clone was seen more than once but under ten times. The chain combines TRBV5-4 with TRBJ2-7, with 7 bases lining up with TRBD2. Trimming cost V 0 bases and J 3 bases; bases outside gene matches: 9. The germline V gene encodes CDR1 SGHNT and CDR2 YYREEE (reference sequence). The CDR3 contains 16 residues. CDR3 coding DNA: TGTGCCAGCAGCTTGGCCGGGAGCGGGATGGACTACGAGCAGTACTTC. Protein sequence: CASSLAGSGMDYEQYF.

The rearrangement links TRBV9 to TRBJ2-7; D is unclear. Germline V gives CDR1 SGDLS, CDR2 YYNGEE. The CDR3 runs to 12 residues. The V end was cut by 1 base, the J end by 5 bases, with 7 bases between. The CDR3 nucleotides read TGTGCCAGCAGCGTAAGGGTCCACGAGCAGTACTTC. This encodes CASSVRVHEQYF.

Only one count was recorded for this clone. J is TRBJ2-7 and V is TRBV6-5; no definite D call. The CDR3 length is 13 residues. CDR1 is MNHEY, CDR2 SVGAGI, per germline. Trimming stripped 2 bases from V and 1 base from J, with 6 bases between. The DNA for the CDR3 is TGTGCCAGCAGTTACGGTCCGTCCTACGAGCAGTACTTC. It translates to CASSYGPSYEQYF.

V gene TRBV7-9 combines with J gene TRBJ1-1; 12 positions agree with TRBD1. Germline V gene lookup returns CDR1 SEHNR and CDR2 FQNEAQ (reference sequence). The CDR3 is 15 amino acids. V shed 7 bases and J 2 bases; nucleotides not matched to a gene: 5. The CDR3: CASTGQGAYNTEAFF. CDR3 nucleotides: TGTGCCAGCACGGGACAGGGGGCATACAACACTGAAGCTTTCTTT.

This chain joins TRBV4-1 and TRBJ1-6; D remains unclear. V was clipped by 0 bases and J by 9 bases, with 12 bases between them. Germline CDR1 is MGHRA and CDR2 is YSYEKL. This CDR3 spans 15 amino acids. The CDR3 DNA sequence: TGCGCCAGCAGCCAAGACATGGGCGGTGGTTCACCCCTCCACTTT. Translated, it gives CASSQDMGGGSPLHF.

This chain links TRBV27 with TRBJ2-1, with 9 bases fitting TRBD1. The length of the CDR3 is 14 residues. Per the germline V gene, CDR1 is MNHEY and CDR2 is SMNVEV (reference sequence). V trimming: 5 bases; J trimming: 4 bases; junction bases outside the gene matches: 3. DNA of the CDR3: TGTGCCAGCAGTCTGGGGACAGGGTACAATGAGCAGTTCTTC. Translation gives CASSLGTGYNEQFF.

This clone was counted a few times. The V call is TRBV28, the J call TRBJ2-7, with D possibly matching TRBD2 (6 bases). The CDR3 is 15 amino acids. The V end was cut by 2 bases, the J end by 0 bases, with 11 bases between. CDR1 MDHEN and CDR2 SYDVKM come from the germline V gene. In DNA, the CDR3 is TGTGCCAGCAGTTTAGGCGGGGCTAGCTCCTACGAGCAGTACTTC. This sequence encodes CASSLGGASSYEQYF. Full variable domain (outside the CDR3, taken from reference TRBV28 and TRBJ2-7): DVKVTQSSRYLVKRTGEKVFLECVQDMDHENMFWYRQDPGLGLRLIYFSYDVKMKEKGDIPEGYSVSREKKERFSLILESASTNQTSMYLCASSLGGASSYEQYFGPGTRLTVT.

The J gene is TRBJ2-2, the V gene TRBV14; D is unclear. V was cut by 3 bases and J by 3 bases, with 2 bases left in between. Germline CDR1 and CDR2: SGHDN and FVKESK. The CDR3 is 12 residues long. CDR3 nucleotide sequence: TGTGCCAGCAGCCACTACACCGGGGAGCTGTTTTTT. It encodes CASSHYTGELFF.

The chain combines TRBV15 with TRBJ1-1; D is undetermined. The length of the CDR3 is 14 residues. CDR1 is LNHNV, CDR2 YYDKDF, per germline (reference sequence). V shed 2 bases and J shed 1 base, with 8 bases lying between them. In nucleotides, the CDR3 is TGTGCCACCAGCAGACCCGACCCGAACACTGAAGCTTTCTTT. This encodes CATSRPDPNTEAFF. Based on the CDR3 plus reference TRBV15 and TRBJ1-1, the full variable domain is DAMVIQNPRYQVTQFGKPVTLSCSQTLNHNVMYWYQQKSSQAPKLLFHYYDKDFNNEADTPDNFQSRRPNTSFCFLDIRSPGLGDTAMYLCATSRPDPNTEAFFGQGTRLTVV.

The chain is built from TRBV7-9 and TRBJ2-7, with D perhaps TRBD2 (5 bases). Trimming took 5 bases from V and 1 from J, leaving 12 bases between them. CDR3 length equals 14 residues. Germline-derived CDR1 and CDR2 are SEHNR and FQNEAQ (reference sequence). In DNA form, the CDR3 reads TGTGCCAGCAGCCCAGCGGAGAAGTCCTACGAGCAGTACTTC. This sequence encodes CASSPAEKSYEQYF. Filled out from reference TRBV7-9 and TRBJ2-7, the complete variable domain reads DTGVSQNPRHKITKRGQNVTFRCDPISEHNRLYWYRQTLGQGPEFLTYFQNEAQLEKSRLLSDRFSAERPKGSFSTLEIQRTEQGDSAMYLCASSPAEKSYEQYFGPGTRLTVT.

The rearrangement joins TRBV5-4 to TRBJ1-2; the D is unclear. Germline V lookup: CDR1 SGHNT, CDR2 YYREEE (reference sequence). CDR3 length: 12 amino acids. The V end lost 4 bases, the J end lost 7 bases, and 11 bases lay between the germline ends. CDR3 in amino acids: CASSPRLGGYTF. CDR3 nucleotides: TGTGCCAGCAGCCCCCGTTTAGGTGGCTACACCTTC. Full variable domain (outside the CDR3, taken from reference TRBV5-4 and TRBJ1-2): ETGVTQSPTHLIKTRGQQVTLRCSSQSGHNTVSWYQQALGQGPQFIFQYYREEENGRGNFPPRFSGLQFPNYSSELNVNALELDDSALYLCASSPRLGGYTFGSGTRLTVV.

Written as DNA, the CDR3 is TGTGCCAGCAGCCATCTAGCGGGAGGGAGGGATGAGCAGTTCTTC. Translated, it gives CASSHLAGGRDEQFF. The chain carries TRBV7-8 and TRBJ2-1; 12 bases are shared with TRBD2. Trimming cost V 5 bases and J 8 bases; bases outside gene matches: 7. Germline loops: CDR1 SGHVS, CDR2 FQNEAQ. CDR3 size: 15 residues.

CDR3 in amino acids: CASMRGQGYEQYF. The CDR3 DNA follows: TGTGCCAGCATGAGGGGACAGGGCTACGAGCAGTACTTC. The chain uses TRBV5-6 and TRBJ2-7; 9 nucleotides agree with TRBD1. Trimming cost V 6 bases and J 3 bases; bases outside gene matches: 4. The germline V gene encodes CDR1 SGHDT and CDR2 YYEEEE. This CDR3 is built from 13 residues.

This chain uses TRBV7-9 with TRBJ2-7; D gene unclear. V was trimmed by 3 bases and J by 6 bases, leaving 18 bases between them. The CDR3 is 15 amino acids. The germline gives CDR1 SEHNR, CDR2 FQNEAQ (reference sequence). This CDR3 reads CASSFWSGLAAEQYF. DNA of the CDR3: TGTGCCAGCAGCTTTTGGTCAGGTCTCGCAGCCGAGCAGTACTTC.

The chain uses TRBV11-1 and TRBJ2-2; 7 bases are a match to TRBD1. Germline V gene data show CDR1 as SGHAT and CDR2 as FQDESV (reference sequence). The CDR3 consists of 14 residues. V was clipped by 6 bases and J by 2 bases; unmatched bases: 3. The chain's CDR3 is CASSHRGNTGELFF. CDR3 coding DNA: TGTGCCAGCAGTCACAGGGGAAACACCGGGGAGCTGTTTTTT. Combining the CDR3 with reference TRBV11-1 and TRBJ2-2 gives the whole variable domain EAEVAQSPRYKITEKSQAVAFWCDPISGHATLYWYRQILGQGPELLVQFQDESVVDDSQLPKDRFSAERLKGVDSTLKIQPAELGDSAMYLCASSHRGNTGELFFGEGSRLTVL.

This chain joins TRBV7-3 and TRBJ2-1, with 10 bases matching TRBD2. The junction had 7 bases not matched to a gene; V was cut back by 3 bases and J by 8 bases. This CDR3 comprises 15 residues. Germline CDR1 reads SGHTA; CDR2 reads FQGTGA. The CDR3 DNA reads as TGTGCCAGCAGCTTGAGTAGCGGGGGGATCCATGAGCAGTTCTTC. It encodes CASSLSSGGIHEQFF.

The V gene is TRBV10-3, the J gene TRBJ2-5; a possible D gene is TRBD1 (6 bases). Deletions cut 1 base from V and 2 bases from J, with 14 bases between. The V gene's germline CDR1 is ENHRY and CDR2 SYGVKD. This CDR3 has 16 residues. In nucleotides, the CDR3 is TGTGCCATCAGTGAGTTGAGACAGGTGGGACAAGAGACCCAGTACTTC. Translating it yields CAISELRQVGQETQYF.